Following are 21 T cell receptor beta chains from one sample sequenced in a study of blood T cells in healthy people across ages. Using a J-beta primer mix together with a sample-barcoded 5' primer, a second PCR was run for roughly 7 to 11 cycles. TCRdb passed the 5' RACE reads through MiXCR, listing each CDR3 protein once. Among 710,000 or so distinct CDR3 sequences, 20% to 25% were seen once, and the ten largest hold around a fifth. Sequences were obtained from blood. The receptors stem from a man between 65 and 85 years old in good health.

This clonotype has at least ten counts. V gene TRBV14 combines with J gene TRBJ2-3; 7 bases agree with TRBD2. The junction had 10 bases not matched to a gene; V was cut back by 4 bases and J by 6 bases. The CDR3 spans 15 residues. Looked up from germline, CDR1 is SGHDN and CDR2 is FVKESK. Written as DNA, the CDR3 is TGTGCCAGCAGCCCGCGGGGGTTAAGAGGGGATACGCAGTATTTT. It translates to CASSPRGLRGDTQYF.

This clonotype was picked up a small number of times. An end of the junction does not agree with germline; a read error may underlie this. This chain's CDR3 is CASSLYRDYTYGQYF. The CDR3 bases are TGTGCCAGCAGCCTCTACCGGGACTACACCTACGGGCAGTACTTC. The V and J genes are TRBV3-1 and TRBJ2-7; 7 nucleotides agree with TRBD2. Germline loops: CDR1 LGHDT, CDR2 YNNKEL (reference sequence). This CDR3 contains 15 residues.

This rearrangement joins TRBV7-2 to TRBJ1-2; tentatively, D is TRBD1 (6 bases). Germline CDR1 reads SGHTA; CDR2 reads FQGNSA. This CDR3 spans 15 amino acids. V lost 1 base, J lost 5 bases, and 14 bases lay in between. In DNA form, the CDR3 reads TGTGCCAGCAGCTTAGGCTCGGACAGCTCTTATGGCTACACCTTC. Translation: CASSLGSDSSYGYTF.

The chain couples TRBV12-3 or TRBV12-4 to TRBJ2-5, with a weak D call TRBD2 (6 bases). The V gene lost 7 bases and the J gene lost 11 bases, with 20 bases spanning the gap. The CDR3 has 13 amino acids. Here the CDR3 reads CASTAGTFRGQYF. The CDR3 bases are TGTGCCAGCACAGCCGGGACGTTCCGGGGGCAGTACTTC.

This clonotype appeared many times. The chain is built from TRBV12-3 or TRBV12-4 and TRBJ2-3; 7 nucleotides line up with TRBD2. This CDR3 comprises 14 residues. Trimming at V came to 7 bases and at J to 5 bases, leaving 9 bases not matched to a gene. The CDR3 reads CASNNEGGQDTQYF. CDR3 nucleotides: TGTGCCAGCAATAACGAGGGAGGGCAAGATACGCAGTATTTT.

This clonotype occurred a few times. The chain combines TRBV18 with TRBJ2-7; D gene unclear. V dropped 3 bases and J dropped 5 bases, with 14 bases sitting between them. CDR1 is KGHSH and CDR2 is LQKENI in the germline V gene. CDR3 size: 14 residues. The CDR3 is CASSPQVSKNEQYF. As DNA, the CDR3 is TGTGCCAGCTCACCGCAAGTGAGTAAGAACGAGCAGTACTTC.

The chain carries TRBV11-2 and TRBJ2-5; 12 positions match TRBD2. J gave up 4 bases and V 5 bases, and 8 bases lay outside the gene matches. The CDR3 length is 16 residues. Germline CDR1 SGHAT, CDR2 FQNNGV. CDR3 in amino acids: CASSLTSGGPLETQYF. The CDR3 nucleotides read TGTGCCAGCAGCCTAACTAGCGGGGGGCCCTTAGAGACCCAGTACTTC.

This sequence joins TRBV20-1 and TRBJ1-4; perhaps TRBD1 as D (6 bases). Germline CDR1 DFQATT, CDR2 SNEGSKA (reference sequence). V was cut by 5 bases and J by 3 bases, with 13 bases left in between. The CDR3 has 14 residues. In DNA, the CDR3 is TGCAGTGCTCCATGGGGGGCGGCTAATGAAAAACTGTTTTTT. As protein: CSAPWGAANEKLFF.

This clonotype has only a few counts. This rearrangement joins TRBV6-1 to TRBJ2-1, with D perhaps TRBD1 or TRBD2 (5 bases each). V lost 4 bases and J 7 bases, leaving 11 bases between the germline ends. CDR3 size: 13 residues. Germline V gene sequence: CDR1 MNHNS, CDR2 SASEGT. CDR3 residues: CASSAPGRNEQFF. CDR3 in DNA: TGTGCCAGCAGTGCTCCGGGACGGAATGAGCAGTTCTTC.

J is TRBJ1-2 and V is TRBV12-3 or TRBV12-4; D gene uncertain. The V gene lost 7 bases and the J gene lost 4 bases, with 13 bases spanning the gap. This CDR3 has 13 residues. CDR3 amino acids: CASTPARRYGYTF. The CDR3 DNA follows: TGTGCCAGCACACCCGCCAGGCGCTATGGCTACACCTTC.

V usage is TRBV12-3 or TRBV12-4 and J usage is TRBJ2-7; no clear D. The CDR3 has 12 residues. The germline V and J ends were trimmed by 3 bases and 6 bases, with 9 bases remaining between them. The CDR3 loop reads CASSFAVGEQYF. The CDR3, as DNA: TGTGCCAGCAGTTTCGCCGTAGGCGAGCAGTACTTC.

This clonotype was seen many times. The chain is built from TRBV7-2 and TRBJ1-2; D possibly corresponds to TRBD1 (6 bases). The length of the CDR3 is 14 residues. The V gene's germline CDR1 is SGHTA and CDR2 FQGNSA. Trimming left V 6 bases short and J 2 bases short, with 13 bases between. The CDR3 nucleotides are TGTGCCAGCAGTCTAGGGGGAAGCAACTATGGCTACACCTTC. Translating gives CASSLGGSNYGYTF.

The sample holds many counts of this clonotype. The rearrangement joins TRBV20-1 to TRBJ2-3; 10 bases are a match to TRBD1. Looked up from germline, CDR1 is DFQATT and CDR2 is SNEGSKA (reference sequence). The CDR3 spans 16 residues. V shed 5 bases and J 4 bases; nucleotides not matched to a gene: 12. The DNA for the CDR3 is TGCAGTGCTTCGGGACAGGGGCGGGTGATGGCAGATACGCAGTATTTT. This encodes CSASGQGRVMADTQYF.

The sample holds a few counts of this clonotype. The CDR3 here is CASSLVAGGVFSSYNEQFF. Here the CDR3 DNA reads TGTGCCAGCAGCTTAGTAGCAGGGGGCGTCTTTAGCTCCTACAATGAGCAGTTCTTC. V is TRBV7-8 and J is TRBJ2-1; 8 nucleotides line up with TRBD1. Trimming cost V 1 base and J 0 bases; bases outside gene matches: 11. Germline V gene sequence: CDR1 SGHVS, CDR2 FQNEAQ. The CDR3 contains 19 residues.

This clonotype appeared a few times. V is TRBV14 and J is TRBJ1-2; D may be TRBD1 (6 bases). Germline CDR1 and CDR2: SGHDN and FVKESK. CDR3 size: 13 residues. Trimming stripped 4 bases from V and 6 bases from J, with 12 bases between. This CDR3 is CASSPDSLNGYTF. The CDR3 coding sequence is TGTGCCAGCAGCCCGGACAGCCTCAATGGCTACACCTTC. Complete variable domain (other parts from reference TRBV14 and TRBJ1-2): EAGVTQFPSHSVIEKGQTVTLRCDPISGHDNLYWYRRVMGKEIKFLLHFVKESKQDESGMPNNRFLAERTGGTYSTLKVQPAELEDSGVYFCASSPDSLNGYTFGSGTRLTVV.

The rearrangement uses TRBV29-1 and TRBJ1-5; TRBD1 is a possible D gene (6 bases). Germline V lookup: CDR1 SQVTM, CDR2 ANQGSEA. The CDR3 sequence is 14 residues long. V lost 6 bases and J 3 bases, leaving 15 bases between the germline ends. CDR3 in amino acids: CSVLQGGVNQPQHF. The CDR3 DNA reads TGCAGCGTCCTACAGGGTGGGGTCAATCAGCCCCAGCATTTT. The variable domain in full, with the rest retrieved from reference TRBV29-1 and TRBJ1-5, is SAVISQKPSRDICQRGTSLTIQCQVDSQVTMMFWYRQQPGQSLTLIATANQGSEATYESGFVIDKFPISRPNLTFSTLTVSNMSPEDSSIYLCSVLQGGVNQPQHFGDGTRLSIL.

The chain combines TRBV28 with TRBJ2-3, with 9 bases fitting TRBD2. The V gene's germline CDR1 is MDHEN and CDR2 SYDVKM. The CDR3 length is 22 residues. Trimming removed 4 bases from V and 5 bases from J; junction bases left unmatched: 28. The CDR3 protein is CASSSTTPPDGGASGIRDTQYF. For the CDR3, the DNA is TGTGCCAGCAGTTCCACAACCCCACCAGACGGGGGCGCTAGCGGGATTAGAGATACGCAGTATTTT.

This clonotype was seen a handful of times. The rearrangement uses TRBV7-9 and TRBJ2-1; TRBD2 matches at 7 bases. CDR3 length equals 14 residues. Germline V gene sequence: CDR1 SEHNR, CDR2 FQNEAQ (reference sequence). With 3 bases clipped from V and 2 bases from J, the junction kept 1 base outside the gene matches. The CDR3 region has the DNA TGTGCCAGCAGCTTTACTAGCGCCTACAATGAGCAGTTCTTC. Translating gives CASSFTSAYNEQFF.

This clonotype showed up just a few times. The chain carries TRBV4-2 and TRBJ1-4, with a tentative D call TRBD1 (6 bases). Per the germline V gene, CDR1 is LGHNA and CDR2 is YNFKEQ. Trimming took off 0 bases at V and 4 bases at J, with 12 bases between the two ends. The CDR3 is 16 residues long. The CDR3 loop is CASSQEGGADNEKLFF. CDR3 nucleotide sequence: TGTGCCAGCAGCCAAGAAGGGGGGGCAGATAATGAAAAACTGTTTTTT.

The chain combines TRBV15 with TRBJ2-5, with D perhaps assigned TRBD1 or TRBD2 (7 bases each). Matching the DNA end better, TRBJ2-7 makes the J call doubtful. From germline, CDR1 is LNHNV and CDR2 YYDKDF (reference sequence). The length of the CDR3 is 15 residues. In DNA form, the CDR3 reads TGTGCCACCAGCAGAGATCCCAGGGGGGGATCCGAGCAGTACTTC. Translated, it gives CATSRDPRGGSEQYF.

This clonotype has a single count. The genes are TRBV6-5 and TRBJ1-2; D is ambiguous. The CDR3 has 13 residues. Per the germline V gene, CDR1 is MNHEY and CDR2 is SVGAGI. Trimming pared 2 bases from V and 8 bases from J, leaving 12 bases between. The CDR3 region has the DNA TGTGCCAGCAGTTACGGGTGGGCGCGGGGCTACACCTTC. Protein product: CASSYGWARGYTF.